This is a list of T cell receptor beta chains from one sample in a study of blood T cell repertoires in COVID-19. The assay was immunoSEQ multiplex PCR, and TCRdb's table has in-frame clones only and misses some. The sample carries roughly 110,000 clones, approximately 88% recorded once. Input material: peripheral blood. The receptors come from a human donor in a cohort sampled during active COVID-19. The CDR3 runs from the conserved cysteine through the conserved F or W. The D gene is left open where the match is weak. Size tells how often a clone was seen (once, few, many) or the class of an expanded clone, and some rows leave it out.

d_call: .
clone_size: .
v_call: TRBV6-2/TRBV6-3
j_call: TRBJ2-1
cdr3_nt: TGTGCCAGCAGTTCTTATTACAATGAGCAGTTCTTC
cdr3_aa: CASSSYYNEQFF

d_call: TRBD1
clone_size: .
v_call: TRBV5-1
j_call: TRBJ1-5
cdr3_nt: TGCGCCAGCAGCTCCCCCGGCGACAGGGGTAATCAGCCCCAGCATTTT
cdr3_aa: CASSSPGDRGNQPQHF

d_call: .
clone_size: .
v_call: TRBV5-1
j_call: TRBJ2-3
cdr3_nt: TGCGCCAGCAGCTTGCGGCCTGGAGGCGCCCAAGATACGCAGTATTTT
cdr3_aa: CASSLRPGGAQDTQYF

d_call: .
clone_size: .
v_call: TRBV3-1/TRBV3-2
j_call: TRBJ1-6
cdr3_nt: TGTGCCAGCACCTTGGGGGGGGATAATTCACCCCTCCACTTT
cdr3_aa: CASTLGGDNSPLHF

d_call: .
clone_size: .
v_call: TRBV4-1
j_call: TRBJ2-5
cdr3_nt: TGCGCCAGCAGCCAAGGACTGCCCGCGGAGACCCAGTACTTC
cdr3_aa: CASSQGLPAETQYF

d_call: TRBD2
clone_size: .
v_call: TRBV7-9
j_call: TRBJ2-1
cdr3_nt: TGTGCCAGCAGCACACCGGGACTAGCGGGATCTGAGCAGTTCTTC
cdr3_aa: CASSTPGLAGSEQFF

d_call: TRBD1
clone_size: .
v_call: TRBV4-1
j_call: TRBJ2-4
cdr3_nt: TGCGCCAGCAGCCAAGACTGGACAGGGGGCTCTACCAAAAACATTCAGTACTTC
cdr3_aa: CASSQDWTGGSTKNIQYF

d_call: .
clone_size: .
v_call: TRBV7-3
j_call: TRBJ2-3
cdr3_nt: TGTGCCAGCAGCCCGCGAGCGGGCCTAAGCACAGATACGCAGTATTTT
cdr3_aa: CASSPRAGLSTDTQYF

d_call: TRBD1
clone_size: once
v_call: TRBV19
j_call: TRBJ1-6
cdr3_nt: TGTGCCAGCCGTCCCACAGGGGAGGTGCGTGATTCACCCCTCCACTTT
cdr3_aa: CASRPTGEVRDSPLHF

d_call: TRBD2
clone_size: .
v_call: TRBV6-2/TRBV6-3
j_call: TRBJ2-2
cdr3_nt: TGTGCCAGCAGCCTTAGCGGGAGGGCCGGCACCGGGGAGCTGTTTTTT
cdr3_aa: CASSLSGRAGTGELFF

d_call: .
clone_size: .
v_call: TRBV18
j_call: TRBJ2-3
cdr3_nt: TGTGCCAGCTCCGATCAAGGAGCAGATACGCAGTATTTT
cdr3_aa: CASSDQGADTQYF

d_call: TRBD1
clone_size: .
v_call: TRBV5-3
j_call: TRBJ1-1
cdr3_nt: TGTGCCAGAAGCTTGGAACCGGGACAGGTCAGTTTGAACACTGAAGCTTTCTTT
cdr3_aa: CARSLEPGQVSLNTEAFF

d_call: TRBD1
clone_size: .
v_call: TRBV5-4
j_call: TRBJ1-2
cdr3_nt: TGTGCCAGCAGCTTTCCGGGACAGGGGAAATATGGCTACACCTTC
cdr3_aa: CASSFPGQGKYGYTF

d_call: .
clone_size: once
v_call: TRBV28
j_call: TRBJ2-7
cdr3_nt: TGTGCCAGCAGCCCGCTCCGGGGATCCTACGAGCAGTACTTC
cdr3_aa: CASSPLRGSYEQYF

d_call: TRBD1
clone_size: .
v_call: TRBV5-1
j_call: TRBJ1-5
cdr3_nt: TGCGCCAGCAGCTCCGGGACAGGGGAGCAGCCCCAGCATTTT
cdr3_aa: CASSSGTGEQPQHF

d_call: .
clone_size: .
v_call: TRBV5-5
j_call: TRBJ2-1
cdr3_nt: TGTGCCAGCAGCTTCAAAATAGAAGTCAATGAGCAGTTCTTC
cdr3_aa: CASSFKIEVNEQFF

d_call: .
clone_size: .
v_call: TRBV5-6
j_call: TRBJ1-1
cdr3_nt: TGTGCCAGCAGCTTGGTAGGGGCGCAGAACACTGAAGCTTTCTTT
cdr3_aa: CASSLVGAQNTEAFF

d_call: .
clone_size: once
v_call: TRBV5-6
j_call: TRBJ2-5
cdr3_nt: TGTGCCAGCAGCTTGTGGCAGGGTGGGTTGGAGACCCAGTACTTC
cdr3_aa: CASSLWQGGLETQYF

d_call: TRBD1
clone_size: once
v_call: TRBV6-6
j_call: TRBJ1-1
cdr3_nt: TGTGCCAGCAGTTATGGACAGGGGAACACTGAAGCTTTCTTT
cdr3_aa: CASSYGQGNTEAFF

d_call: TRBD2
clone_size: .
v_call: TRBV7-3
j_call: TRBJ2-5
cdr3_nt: TGTGCCAGCAGCCAAGGGACTAGCGGGACTCAGTACTTC
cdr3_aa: CASSQGTSGTQYF

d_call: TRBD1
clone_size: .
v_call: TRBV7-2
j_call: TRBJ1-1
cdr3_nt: TGTGCCAGCAACCCACAGGGGGCGATTACTGAAGCTTTCTTT
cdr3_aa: CASNPQGAITEAFF

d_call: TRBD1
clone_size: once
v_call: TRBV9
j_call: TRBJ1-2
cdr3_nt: TGTGCCAGCAGCCCGACAGGGGGAAATGGCTACACCTTC
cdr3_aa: CASSPTGGNGYTF

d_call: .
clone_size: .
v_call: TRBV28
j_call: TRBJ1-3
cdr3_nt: TGTGCCAGCAGTTCTTTTGGAAACACCATATATTTT
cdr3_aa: CASSSFGNTIYF

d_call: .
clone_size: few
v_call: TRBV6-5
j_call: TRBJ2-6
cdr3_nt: TGTGCCAGCAGATCAGGGTCCGGGGCCAACGTCCTGACTTTC
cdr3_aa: CASRSGSGANVLTF

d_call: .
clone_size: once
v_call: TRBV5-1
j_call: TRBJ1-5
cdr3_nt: TGCGCCAGCAGCTTGGTTGGGGGCGGTCAGCCCCAGCATTTT
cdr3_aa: CASSLVGGGQPQHF

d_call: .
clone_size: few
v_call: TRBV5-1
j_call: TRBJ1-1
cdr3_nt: TGCGCCAGCACCCTAAACCTCTTGAACACTGAAGCTTTCTTT
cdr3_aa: CASTLNLLNTEAFF

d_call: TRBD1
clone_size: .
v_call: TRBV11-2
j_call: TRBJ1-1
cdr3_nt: TGTGCCAGCAGCTTACAACAGGGGGCCAACACTGAAGCTTTCTTT
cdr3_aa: CASSLQQGANTEAFF

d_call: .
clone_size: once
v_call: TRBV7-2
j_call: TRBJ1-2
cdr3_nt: TGTGCCAGCAGCTTAGTTAGTCAGGGTACCTATGGCTACACCTTC
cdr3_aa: CASSLVSQGTYGYTF

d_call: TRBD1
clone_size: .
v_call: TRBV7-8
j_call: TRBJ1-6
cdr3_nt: TGTGCCAGCAGCCGGGGGACAGCGAGTTCACCCCTCCACTTT
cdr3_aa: CASSRGTASSPLHF

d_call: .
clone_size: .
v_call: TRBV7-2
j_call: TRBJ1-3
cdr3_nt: TGTGCCAGCGGCGGGGGAAACTCTGGAAACACCATATATTTT
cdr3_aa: CASGGGNSGNTIYF

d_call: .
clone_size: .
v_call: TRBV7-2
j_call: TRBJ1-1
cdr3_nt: TGTGCCAGCAGTTTCCATTCCAGGGGAGTGCTGGCAGCTTTCTTT
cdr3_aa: CASSFHSRGVLAAFF

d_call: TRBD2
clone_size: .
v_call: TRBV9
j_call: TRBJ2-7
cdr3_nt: TGTGCCAGCAGCCCAGGTAGGACTAGCGGTGCCTACGAGCAGTACTTC
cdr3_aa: CASSPGRTSGAYEQYF

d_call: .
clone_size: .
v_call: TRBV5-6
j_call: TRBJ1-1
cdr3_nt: TGTGCCAGCAGCTTGGGGGGCTTAACTGAAGCTTTCTTT
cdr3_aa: CASSLGGLTEAFF

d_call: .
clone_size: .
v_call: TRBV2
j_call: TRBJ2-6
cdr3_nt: TGTGCCAGCAATTCGGGGAGACTCTCTGGGGCCAACGTCCTGACTTTC
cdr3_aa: CASNSGRLSGANVLTF

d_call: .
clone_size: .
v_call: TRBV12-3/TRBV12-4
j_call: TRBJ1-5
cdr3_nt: TGTGCCAGCAGTTTCTCTACCCGTCAGCCCCAGCATTTT
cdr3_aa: CASSFSTRQPQHF

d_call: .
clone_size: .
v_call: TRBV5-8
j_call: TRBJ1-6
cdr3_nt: TGTGCCAGCAGCTTTCCGTATAATTCACCCCTCCACTTT
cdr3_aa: CASSFPYNSPLHF

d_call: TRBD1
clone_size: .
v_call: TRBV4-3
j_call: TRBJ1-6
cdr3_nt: TGCGCCAGCAGCCAAGATGACAGGGTTAATTCACCCCTCCACTTT
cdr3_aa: CASSQDDRVNSPLHF

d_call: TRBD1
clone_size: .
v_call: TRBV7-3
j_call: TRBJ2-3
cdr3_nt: TGTGCCAGCAGCTTAACGGGACAGGGGGCAACAGATACGCAGTATTTT
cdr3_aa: CASSLTGQGATDTQYF

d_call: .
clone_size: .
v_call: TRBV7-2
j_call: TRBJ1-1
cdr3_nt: TGTGCCAGCAATAAAGGACCGGGGGACACTGAAGCTTTCTTT
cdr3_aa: CASNKGPGDTEAFF

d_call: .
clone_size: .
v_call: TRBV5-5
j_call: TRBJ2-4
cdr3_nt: TGTGCCAGCAGCTTGTCAGGGGACAAAAACATTCAGTACTTC
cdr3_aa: CASSLSGDKNIQYF

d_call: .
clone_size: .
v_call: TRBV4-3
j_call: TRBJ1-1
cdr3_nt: TGCGCCAGCAGCCAAGATTGGAGGGGTCTAAAGAACACTGAAGCTTTCTTT
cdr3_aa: CASSQDWRGLKNTEAFF

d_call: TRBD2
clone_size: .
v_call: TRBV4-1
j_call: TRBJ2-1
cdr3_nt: TGCGCCAGCAGCCACCAGGTGGGCGGGAGGGAGCAGTTCTTC
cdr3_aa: CASSHQVGGREQFF

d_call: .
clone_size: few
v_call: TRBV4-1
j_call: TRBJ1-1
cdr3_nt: TGCGCCAGCAGCCAAGATTCGGTGAACACTGAAGCTTTCTTT
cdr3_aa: CASSQDSVNTEAFF

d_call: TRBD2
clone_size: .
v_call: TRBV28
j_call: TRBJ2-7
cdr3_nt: TGTGCCAGCAGCCGCGGGACTAGCGGGTACGAGCAGTACTTC
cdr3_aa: CASSRGTSGYEQYF

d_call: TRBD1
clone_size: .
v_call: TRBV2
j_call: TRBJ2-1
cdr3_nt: TGTGCCAGCAGTGACCCCCGGACAGGGGTGGATAATGAGCAGTTCTTC
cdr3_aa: CASSDPRTGVDNEQFF

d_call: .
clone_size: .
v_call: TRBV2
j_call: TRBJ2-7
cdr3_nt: TGTGCCAGCGGGGAGTCGCTTACCTACGAGCAGTACTTC
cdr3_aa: CASGESLTYEQYF

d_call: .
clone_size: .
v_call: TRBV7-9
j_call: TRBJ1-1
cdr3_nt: TGTGCCAGCAGCTTATCCCAGGGCCCCTCAAGTGTTGCTTTCTTT
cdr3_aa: CASSLSQGPSSVAFF

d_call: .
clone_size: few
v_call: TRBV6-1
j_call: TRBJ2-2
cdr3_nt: TGTGCCAGCAGTGAAGTTGCAGGCGCGAACACCGGGGAGCTGTTTTTT
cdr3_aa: CASSEVAGANTGELFF

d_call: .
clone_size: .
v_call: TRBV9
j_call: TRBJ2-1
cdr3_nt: TGTGCCAGCAGCGCGGGTGTGATGATAAATGAGCAGTTCTTC
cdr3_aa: CASSAGVMINEQFF

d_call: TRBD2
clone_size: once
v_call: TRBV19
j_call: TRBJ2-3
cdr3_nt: TGTGCCAGTAGAGGGGCTAGCGGAAACACAGATACGCAGTATTTT
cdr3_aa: CASRGASGNTDTQYF

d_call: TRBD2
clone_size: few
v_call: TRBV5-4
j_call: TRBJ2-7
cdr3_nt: TGTGCCAGCCGGGGGGGCGAGGGTGCCTACGAGCAGTACTTC
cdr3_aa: CASRGGEGAYEQYF

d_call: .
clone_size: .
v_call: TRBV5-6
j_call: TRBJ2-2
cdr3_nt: TGTGCCAGCAGCTTGTCCGGATACCTAGCGAACACCGGGGAGCTGTTTTTT
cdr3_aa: CASSLSGYLANTGELFF

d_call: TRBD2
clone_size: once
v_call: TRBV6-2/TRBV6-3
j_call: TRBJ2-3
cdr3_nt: TGTGCCAGCAGCGCCCCAACACTAGCGCTCACAGATACGCAGTATTTT
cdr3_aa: CASSAPTLALTDTQYF

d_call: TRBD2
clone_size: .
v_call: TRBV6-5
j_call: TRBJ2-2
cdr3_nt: TGTGCCAGCAGTTCAAAAGCGGGAGGGGGTGGCGGGGAGCTGTTTTTT
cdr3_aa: CASSSKAGGGGGELFF

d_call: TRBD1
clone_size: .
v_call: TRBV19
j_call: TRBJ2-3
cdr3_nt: TGTGCCAGTAGTGCCCCAGGGGGCCTCGTAGATACGCAGTATTTT
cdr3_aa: CASSAPGGLVDTQYF